This T cell receptor beta chain was recovered during a study of cytomegalovirus exposure and HLA in healthy donors (TCRdb year 2017). About the investigation overall: An earlier analysis of several hundred of the donors reported roughly 300 Gb of sequence data and some 110 million unique TCR beta sequences obtained from about 180 million T cells. About 330 gigabases of sequencing data and approximately 91 million unique TCR sequences made up an early release that covered several hundred HLA-typed donors. Of the approximately 400 genotyped donors, around 81% fell in the genetic ancestry cluster associated with self-reported Caucasian donors. The study was designed to test whether signatures of past pathogen exposure could be identified by cataloging public T cell receptors. The study used immunosequencing to profile the T cell repertoires of 600 to 850 subjects and linked those repertoires to cytomegalovirus serostatus. A separate validation cohort of 100 to 150 different subjects was used in addition to the roughly 720-subject first cohort. High-throughput TCR immunosequencing, statistical association of individual TCRs with disease status, and machine learning were combined to predict cytomegalovirus infection status. A later analysis re-analyzed previously published TCR beta repertoires from about 730 donors and added high-resolution HLA genotyping to study TCR occurrence patterns. In the later analysis, no new phenotypic data were used to find candidate immune exposures; instead, reliance was placed on TCR beta sequences and their occurrence across donors. In an earlier analysis of 587 of the donors, high-throughput TCR beta sequencing was used to judge whether each TCR beta V gene segment behaved as functional or pseudogenic. Donor age, sex, ethnicity and CMV serostatus were compiled together with the repertoire data. A later genetic analysis used genome-wide SNP genotypes for about 65% of the roughly 700 donors, treating that subset as a discovery cohort. Every repertoire in the discovery cohort had been generated on one and the same sequencing platform. Both class I and class II loci were covered by HLA typing, at four-digit resolution. The number of typed donors differed by locus: roughly 629-640 for A, B, C, DRB1 and DQB1; 522 for DQA1; roughly 600 for DPA1; and 400 to 480 for DPB1. Because of strong linkage in the cohort, a few DR-DQ haplotypes were treated as single units for association and clustering. Across 398 genotyped donors of the cohort, an average of about 220,000 unique TCR beta nucleotide sequences per donor were sequenced, and roughly 20% of those sequences were non-productive.

The protocol used for the library was the immunoSEQ multiplex PCR assay. A mixture of 60 forward primers for TCR Vbeta segments and 13 reverse primers for TCR Jbeta segments was used in the multiplex PCR. The CDR3 region of rearranged TCR beta genes was amplified from genomic DNA by a multiplex PCR assay. The amplified TCR beta libraries were sequenced on the Illumina HiSeq System as 87-base-pair reads. Per the source publication's procedure: Across the roughly 600 repertoires, a later analysis counted some 80 million unique TCR beta chains, about 10 million of which were shared by at least two donors. To remove PCR and sequencing errors, raw reads were error-corrected and collapsed into unique sequences using a nearest-neighbor algorithm that merged closely related sequences. CDR3 sequences were aligned to IMGT reference sequences to assign V, D and J gene segments. Each retained sequence needed at least a six-nucleotide match to both a V gene segment and a J gene segment. A rearrangement counted as productive if the CDR3 had no stop codons and remained in frame with V and J, and every other rearrangement counted as non-productive. CDR3 was defined by IMGT convention, running from the second conserved V-encoded cysteine to the conserved J-encoded phenylalanine. In an earlier analysis of roughly 610 of the donors, sequences lacking an unambiguous match to a single V gene segment were excluded. An earlier analysis of some 500 of the donors classified V segments as functional when productive rearrangements were above 56.7% and as segregating when the standard deviation between donors was above 5%. A statistical classification framework was built for diagnosing cytomegalovirus status from the catalog of TCR beta chain sequences. V and J gene assignment, in a later analysis, came from comparing TCR nucleotide sequences with IMGT/GENE-DB human TR gene sequences. Using the TCRdist pipeline, a later analysis assigned CDR3 sequences along with most-parsimonious VDJ recombination scenarios. In a later analysis, each TCR beta chain was defined by its CDR3 amino acid sequence together with its V-gene family, and reads lacking a unique V-gene family were excluded. To address suspected cross-contamination and a sequencing artifact, a later analysis removed some 620 highly shared, low-generation-probability nucleotide sequences. In a later analysis, a clonal expansion index was calculated for each public chain from normalized within-repertoire ranks of inferred template counts. Generation probabilities in a later analysis came from a VDJ recombination model fitted to out-of-frame rearrangements, and those results were checked against IGoR. In a later analysis, hypergeometric tests were used to score TCR-TCR, TCR-HLA and TCR-CMV co-occurrence, with a repertoire-size bias correction applied to TCR pairs. False discovery rates were estimated in a later analysis by permuting HLA or CMV assignments 20 times. In a later analysis, co-occurring TCRs were grouped using DBSCAN, with TCRdist sequence similarity added in when clustering inside HLA-allele-positive subsets. Co-occurrence clustering excluded repertoires with fewer than 30,000 or more than 120,000 public chains, plus five with anomalous nucleotide sharing. TCRdb stores this immuneACCESS table with in-frame sequences only. Part of the clones is absent; in the studies checked, under half of the shortfall reflects unresolved V genes, and no reason is known for the rest. V and J calls and clone size are as listed in that table; D and trimming were resolved from the DNA. The sample contains 100,000 to 150,000 clones, approximately 80% of them found a single time. About 1.8% of the sample comes from the top ten.

Deletion took 3 bases off V and 2 bases off J, with a span of 4 bases between the germline ends. CDR1 and CDR2 are read off the germline V gene (reference sequence) as LNHDA and SQIVND. There are 13 amino acids in the CDR3, from cysteine to phenylalanine inclusive. The kept DNA is CDR3 alone, 39 bases in frame from the first base. With regard to this clone: Its antigen has not been determined. The input lacks base qualities; no much larger clone sits a single base away.

On the study overall, not on this receptor specifically: When HLA alleles, especially DR and DQ, strongly co-occurred, TCR associations were difficult to assign to individual alleles. According to a later genetic analysis, donors in an Asian-associated ancestry cluster had fewer N-insertions in productive TCRs than the roughly 700-donor mean. A cluster of highly shared sequence variants was judged likely to be a technical artifact of the sequencing pipeline. The study gave a list of over 150 TCR beta chains associated with cytomegalovirus. V-gene and J-gene trimming of TCR beta chains was associated with a missense DCLRE1C variant in a later genetic analysis, and the association was replicated in an independent cohort. In both the original and validation cohorts, the classifier was reported to diagnose cytomegalovirus status with high specificity and sensitivity. Broadly in line with IMGT annotations, most TCR beta V segments showed up in productive rearrangements about 87% or about 30% of the time in an earlier analysis of several hundred of the donors. A further reported finding was that TCR beta sequences accurately predicted the HLA-A and HLA-B alleles for most subjects in the first cohort. Presence/absence analyses assumed roughly uniform sequencing depth across donors, an assumption that may not hold. Several of the top co-occurrence clusters appeared to be linked to parvovirus B19, influenza, CMV and Epstein-Barr virus, according to a later analysis. A later analysis associated approximately 17,000 TCR beta sequences with specific HLA alleles at a false discovery rate of 0.05. The cohort was sequenced for TCR beta chains only, and without alpha or paired-chain data the features that could be detected were limited. A later analysis found that HLA-associated TCR beta chains were more clonally expanded and had lower generation probabilities than equally common non-associated chains. Most CMV-associated TCR beta chains appeared to be HLA-restricted in a later analysis, and the HLA associations seemed to be driven largely by CMV exposure. In a later analysis, the rate of TCR association differed among HLA loci, with DRB1 alleles having the most associated TCRs and HLA-C alleles having the fewest. Most TCR sequences were observed very rarely across donors, whereas some public TCRs were present in many individuals. Because HLA typing was missing for some donors at each locus, association tests included only the typed subset. Correlated functional status among segregating V segments might reflect linkage disequilibrium, but an unknown experimental factor could not be ruled out. For the cohort, immune exposure information was limited to CMV serostatus. It was suggested by the authors that the approach could potentially be generalized to other disease states and immunological phenotypes. Some IMGT-functional V segments, including TRBV6-2 and TRBV6-3, could not be distinguished by the 87-base-pair reads and were therefore excluded. In vitro tests confirmed that a few of the cytomegalovirus-associated TCR beta chains recognize cytomegalovirus antigens. Because counts were too low, 15 to 20 rarely observed V segments, including chromosome 9 orphons, were excluded from the earlier analysis of some 540 of the donors.

In total, roughly 710 healthy bone marrow donors made up the cohort. At the time of sampling, all cohort members were nominally healthy, though unrecorded immune exposures were likely present. The donor tested CMV seronegative and was one of the 352 seronegative cohort members. A peripheral blood sample was collected from each donor, and TCR beta sequencing was performed on peripheral blood mononuclear cells. The Qiagen DNeasy Blood Extraction Kit was used to extract genomic DNA from the blood cell samples. The sequence joins TRBV19 to TRBJ2-2; a confident D gene designation cannot be given. The sequence derives from a man in his forties or fifties in good health and CMV-seronegative. Source material: PBMCs. Here the CDR3 is given as CASSMANTGELFF. The DNA sequence is TGTGCCAGTAGTATGGCTAACACCGGGGAGCTGTTTTTT. The variable domain in full, with residues beyond the CDR3 obtained from the reference TRBV19 and TRBJ2-2 genes, is DGGITQSPKYLFRKEGQNVTLSCEQNLNHDAMYWYRQDPGQGLRLIYYSQIVNDFQKGDIAEGYSVSREKKESFPLTVTSAQKNPTAFYLCASSMANTGELFFGEGSRLTVL.